This T cell receptor beta chain was sequenced in a study of T cells in Graves' hyperthyroidism and ophthalmopathy. Many counts were recorded for this clonotype. The antigen is unknown. The TCR beta CDR3 regions underwent amplification using RNA transcripts as the source. Using the HTBI primer set, a first-round RT-PCR was run on the TCR CDR3. From the multiplex PCR reads, TCRdb called clonotypes with MiXCR, one entry per CDR3 protein. Of around 190,000 distinct CDR3 sequences in the sample, over 15% were seen once. Germline loops: CDR1 MDHEN, CDR2 SYDVKM. The CDR3 extends over 15 amino acids. V shed 7 bases and J shed 2 bases, with 17 bases lying between them. Study-wide findings and caveats: Researchers found most expanded thyroid clonotypes above 0.001 in blood as well.

The gene calls are TRBV28 and TRBJ1-2; no clear D gene. Sequencing was performed on blood. This TCR derives from a woman aged 45-65 years with Graves' hyperthyroidism. The DNA of the CDR3 is TGTGCCAGCATCCCGGTTAGGTGGGAGAACTATGGCTACACCTTC. Protein product: CASIPVRWENYGYTF.